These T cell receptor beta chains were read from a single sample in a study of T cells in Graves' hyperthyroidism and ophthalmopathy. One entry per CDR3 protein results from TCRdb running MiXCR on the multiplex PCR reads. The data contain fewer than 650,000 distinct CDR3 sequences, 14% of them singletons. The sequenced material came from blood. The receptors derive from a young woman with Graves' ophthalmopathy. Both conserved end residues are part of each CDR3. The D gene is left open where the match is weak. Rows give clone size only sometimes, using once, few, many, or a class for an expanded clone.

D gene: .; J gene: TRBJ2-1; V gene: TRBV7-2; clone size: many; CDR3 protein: CASSPGLQSNEQFF; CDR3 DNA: TGTGCCAGCAGCCCGGGACTTCAAAGCAATGAGCAGTTCTTC
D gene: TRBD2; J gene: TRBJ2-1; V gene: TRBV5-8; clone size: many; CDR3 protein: CASSTGLAGDLSEQFF; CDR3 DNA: TGTGCCAGCAGCACGGGACTAGCGGGAGACCTCAGTGAGCAGTTCTTC
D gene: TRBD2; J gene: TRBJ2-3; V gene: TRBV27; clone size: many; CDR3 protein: CASSLKAGAVDTQYF; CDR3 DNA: TGTGCCAGCAGTTTAAAGGCGGGAGCGGTAGATACGCAGTATTTT
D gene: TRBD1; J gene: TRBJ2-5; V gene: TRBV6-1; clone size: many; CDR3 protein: CASSEAQGQGEETQYF; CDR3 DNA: TGTGCCAGCAGTGAAGCCCAGGGACAGGGGGAAGAGACCCAGTACTTC
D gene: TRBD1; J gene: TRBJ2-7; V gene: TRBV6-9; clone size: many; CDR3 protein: CASRGQTTYEQYF; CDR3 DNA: TGTGCCAGCAGGGGACAGACCACCTACGAGCAGTACTTC
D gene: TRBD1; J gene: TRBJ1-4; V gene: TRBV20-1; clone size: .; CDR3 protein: CSARGTGAGEKLFF; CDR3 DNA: TGCAGTGCTAGGGGGACAGGGGCCGGGGAAAAACTGTTTTTT
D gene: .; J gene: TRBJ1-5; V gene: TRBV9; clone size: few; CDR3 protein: CASSAGQISNQPQHF; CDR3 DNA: TGTGCCAGCAGCGCGGGGCAGATTAGCAATCAGCCCCAGCATTTT
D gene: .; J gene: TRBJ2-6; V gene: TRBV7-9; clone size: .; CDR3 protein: CASSFISRSPSSGANVLTF; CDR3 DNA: TGTGCCAGCAGCTTTATCTCCAGGTCTCCAAGCTCTGGGGCCAACGTCCTGACTTTC
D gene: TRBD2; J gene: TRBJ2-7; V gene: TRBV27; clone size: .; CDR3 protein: CASRTSGIYEQYF; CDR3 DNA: TGTGCCAGTCGGACTAGCGGGATCTACGAGCAGTACTTC
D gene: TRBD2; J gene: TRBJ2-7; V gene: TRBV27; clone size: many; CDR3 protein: CASSSRTRRSYEQYF; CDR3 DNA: TGTGCCAGCAGTTCAAGGACTAGACGGTCCTACGAGCAGTACTTC
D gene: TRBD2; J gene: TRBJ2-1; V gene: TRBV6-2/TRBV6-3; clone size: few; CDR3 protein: CASSYSERGEQFF; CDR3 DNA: TGTGCCAGCAGTTACTCTGAGCGGGGTGAGCAGTTCTTC
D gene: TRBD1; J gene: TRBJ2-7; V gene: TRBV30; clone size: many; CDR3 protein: CAWSVQGAGEQYF; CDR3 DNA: TGTGCCTGGAGTGTACAGGGGGCTGGCGAGCAGTACTTC
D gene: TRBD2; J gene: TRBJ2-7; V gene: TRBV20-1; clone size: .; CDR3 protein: CSAGGLALNEQYF; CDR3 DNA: TGCAGTGCCGGCGGACTAGCTCTGAACGAGCAGTACTTC
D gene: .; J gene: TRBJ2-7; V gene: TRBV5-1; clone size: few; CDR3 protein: CASLEGGPSYEQYF; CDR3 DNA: TGCGCCAGTTTGGAGGGTGGGCCCTCCTACGAGCAGTACTTC
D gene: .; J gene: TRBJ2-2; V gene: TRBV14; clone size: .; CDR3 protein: CASSQDSRDSYTGELFF; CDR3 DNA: TGTGCCAGCAGCCAAGATAGCCGGGACTCCTACACCGGGGAGCTGTTTTTT
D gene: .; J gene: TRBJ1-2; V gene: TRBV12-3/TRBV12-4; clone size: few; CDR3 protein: CASSSTSRRDYGYTF; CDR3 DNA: TGTGCCAGCAGTTCTACAAGCCGGAGGGACTATGGCTACACCTTC
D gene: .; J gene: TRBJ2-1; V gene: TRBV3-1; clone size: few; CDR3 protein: CASRRAGAGEQFF; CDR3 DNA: TGTGCCAGCAGAAGGGCCGGAGCAGGTGAGCAGTTCTTC
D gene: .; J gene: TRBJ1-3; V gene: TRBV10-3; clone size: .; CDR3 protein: CAISGGDSGNTIYF; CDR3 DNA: TGTGCCATCAGTGGAGGGGACTCTGGAAACACCATATATTTT
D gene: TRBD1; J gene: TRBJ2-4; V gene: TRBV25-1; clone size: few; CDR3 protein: CASSDATGGYPLAKNIQYF; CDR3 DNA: TGTGCCAGCAGTGATGCGACAGGGGGCTACCCCCTAGCCAAAAACATTCAGTACTTC
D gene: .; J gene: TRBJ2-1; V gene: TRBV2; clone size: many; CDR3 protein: CASSERGGGDEQFF; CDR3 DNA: TGTGCCAGCAGTGAAAGGGGTGGGGGCGATGAGCAGTTCTTC
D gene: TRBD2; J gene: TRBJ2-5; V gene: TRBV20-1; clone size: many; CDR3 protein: CSAREYSGRTETQYF; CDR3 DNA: TGCAGTGCTAGAGAGTATAGCGGGAGGACAGAGACCCAGTACTTC
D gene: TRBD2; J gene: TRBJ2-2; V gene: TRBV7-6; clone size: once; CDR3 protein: CASSLGAGLAATGELFF; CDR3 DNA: TGTGCCAGCAGCTTAGGGGCGGGACTAGCGGCCACCGGGGAGCTGTTTTTT
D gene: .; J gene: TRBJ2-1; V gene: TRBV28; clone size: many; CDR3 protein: CASSFSGRDEQFF; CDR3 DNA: TGTGCCAGCAGTTTTTCCGGAAGGGATGAGCAGTTCTTC
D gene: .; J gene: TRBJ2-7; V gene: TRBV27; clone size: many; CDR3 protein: CASSLSWGYYEQYF; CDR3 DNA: TGTGCCAGCAGTTTATCCTGGGGTTACTACGAGCAGTACTTC
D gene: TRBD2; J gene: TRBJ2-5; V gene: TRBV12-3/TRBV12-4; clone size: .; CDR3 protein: CASRLAGGLRETQYF; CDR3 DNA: TGTGCCAGCAGGTTAGCGGGAGGGCTTAGGGAGACCCAGTACTTC
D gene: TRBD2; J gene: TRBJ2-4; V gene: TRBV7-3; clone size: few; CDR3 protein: CASSLKAGGFKNIQYF; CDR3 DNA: TGTGCCAGCAGCTTAAAGGCGGGAGGATTCAAAAACATTCAGTACTTC
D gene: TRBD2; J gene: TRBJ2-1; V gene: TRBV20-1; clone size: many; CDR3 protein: CSATTYEREGSYNEQFF; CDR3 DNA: TGCAGTGCCACCACCTACGAGCGGGAGGGATCCTACAATGAGCAGTTCTTC
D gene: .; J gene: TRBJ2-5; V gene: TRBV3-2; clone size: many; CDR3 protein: CASSQALSGRQETQYF; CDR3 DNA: TGTGCCAGCAGCCAAGCTCTTAGCGGGAGACAGGAGACCCAGTACTTC
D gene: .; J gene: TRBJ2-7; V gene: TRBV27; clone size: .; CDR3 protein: CASSSTSWGLGEQYF; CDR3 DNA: TGTGCCAGCAGCTCTACCTCATGGGGATTGGGCGAGCAGTACTTC
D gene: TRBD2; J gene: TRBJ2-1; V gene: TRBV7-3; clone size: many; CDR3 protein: CASSTYTGREDNEQFF; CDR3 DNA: TGTGCCAGCAGCACCTATACGGGGAGGGAAGACAATGAGCAGTTCTTC
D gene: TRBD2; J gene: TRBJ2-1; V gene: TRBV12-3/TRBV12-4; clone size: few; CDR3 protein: CASSPTSPYNEQFF; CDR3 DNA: TGTGCCAGCAGTCCGACTAGCCCCTACAATGAGCAGTTCTTC
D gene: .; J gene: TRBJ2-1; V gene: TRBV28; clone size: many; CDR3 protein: CASSGYISGRQEGFF; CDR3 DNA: TGTGCCAGCAGTGGGTATATTAGCGGCCGACAAGAGGGGTTCTTC
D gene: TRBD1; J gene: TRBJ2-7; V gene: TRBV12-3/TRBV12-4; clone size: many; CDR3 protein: CASSFSRGLYEQYF; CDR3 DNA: TGTGCCAGCAGTTTTAGCAGGGGGCTCTACGAGCAGTACTTC
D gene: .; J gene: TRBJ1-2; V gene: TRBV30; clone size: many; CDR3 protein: CAWSVGAGRGYGYTF; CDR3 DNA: TGTGCCTGGAGTGTAGGGGCAGGGCGAGGCTATGGCTACACCTTC
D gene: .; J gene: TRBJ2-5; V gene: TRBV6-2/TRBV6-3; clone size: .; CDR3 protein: CASSYDAGSAYQETQYF; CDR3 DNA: TGTGCCAGCAGTTACGATGCAGGGAGTGCCTACCAAGAGACCCAGTACTTC
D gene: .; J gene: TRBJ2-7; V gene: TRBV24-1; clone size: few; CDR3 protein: CATSVAGNHASEQYF; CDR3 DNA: TGTGCCACCAGTGTAGCTGGGAACCACGCCTCTGAGCAGTACTTC
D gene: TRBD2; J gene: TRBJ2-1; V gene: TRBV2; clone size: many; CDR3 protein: CASSAGTSDYNEQFF; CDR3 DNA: TGTGCCAGCAGTGCCGGGACTAGCGACTACAATGAGCAGTTCTTC
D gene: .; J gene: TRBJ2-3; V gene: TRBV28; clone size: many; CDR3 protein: CASRTPGPDSGTETDTQYF; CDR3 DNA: TGTGCCAGCAGGACGCCGGGCCCTGACAGTGGGACGGAAACAGATACGCAGTATTTT
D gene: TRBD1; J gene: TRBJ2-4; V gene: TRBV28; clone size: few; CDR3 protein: CASRHRGQGSGFRKNIQYF; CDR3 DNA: TGTGCCAGCAGACACCGGGGACAGGGATCTGGGTTTCGCAAAAACATTCAGTACTTC
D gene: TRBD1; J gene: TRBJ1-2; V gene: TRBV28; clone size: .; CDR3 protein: CASRIGTGYGYTF; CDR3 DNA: TGTGCCAGCAGAATCGGGACAGGCTATGGCTACACCTTC
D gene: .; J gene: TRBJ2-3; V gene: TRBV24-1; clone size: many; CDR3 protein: CATSDFPSGADTQYF; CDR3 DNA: TGTGCCACCAGTGATTTCCCCTCGGGGGCAGATACGCAGTATTTT
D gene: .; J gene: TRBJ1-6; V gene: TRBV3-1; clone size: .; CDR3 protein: CASSQGGGGYNSPLHF; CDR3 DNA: TGTGCCAGCAGCCAAGGAGGAGGGGGATATAATTCACCCCTCCACTTT
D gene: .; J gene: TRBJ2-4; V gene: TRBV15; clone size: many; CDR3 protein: CATSRDQGSRNIQYF; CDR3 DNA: TGTGCCACCAGCAGAGATCAGGGGTCGAGAAACATTCAGTACTTC
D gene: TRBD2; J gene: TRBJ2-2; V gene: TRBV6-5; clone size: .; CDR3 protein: CASSYGLAGVALRELFF; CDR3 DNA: TGTGCCAGCAGTTACGGGCTAGCGGGAGTAGCCCTCCGGGAGCTGTTTTTT
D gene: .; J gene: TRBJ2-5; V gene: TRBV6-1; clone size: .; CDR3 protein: CASSQDAGSRETQYF; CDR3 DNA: TGTGCCAGCAGCCAAGATGCGGGCAGTCGGGAGACCCAGTACTTC
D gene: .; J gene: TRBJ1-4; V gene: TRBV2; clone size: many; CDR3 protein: CASSVDTYEKLFF; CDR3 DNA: TGTGCCAGCAGTGTCGACACGTATGAAAAACTGTTTTTT
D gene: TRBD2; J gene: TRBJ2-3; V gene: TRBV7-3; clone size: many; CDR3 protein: CASSQSSGSGADTQYF; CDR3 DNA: TGTGCCAGCAGCCAATCTAGCGGGAGCGGGGCAGATACGCAGTATTTT
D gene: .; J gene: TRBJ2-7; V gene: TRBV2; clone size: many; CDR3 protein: CASSPPGREQYF; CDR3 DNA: TGTGCCAGCAGTCCCCCCGGACGTGAGCAGTACTTC
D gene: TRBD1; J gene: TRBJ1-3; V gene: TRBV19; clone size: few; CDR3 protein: CACDDRVAGNTIYF; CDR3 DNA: TGTGCCTGCGACGACAGGGTAGCCGGAAACACCATATATTTT
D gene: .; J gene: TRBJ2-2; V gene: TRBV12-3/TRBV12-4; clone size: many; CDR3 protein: CASSLAGANTGELFF; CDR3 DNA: TGTGCCAGCAGTTTAGCGGGAGCGAACACCGGGGAGCTGTTTTTT